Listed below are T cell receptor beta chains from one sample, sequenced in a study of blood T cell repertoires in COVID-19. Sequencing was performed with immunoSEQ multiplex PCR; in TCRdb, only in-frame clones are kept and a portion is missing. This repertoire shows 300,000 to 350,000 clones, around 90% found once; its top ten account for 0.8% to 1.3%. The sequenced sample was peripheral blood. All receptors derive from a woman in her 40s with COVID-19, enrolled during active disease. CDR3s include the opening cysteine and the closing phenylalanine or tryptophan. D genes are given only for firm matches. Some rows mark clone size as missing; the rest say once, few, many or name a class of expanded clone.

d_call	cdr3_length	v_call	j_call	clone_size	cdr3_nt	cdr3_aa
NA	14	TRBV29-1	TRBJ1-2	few	TGCAGCGTTTTGACAGATGGGGCCCTAGGTGGCTACACCTTC	CSVLTDGALGGYTF
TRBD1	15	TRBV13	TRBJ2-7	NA	TGTGCCAGCAGCTTGTCGGGACAGGGCTCCTACAAGCAGTACTTC	CASSLSGQGSYKQYF
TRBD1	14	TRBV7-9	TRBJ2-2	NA	TGTGCCAGCAGCTCGACAGGGTTCGCCGGGGAGCTGTTTTTT	CASSSTGFAGELFF
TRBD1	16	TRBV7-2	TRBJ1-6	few	TGTGCCAGCAGCACGAAACAGGGGGCGAATCTTTCACCCCTCCACTTT	CASSTKQGANLSPLHF
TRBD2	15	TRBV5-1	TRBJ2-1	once	TGCGCCAGCAGCCTCTCTTTAGCGGGGGGAAATGAGCAGTTCTTC	CASSLSLAGGNEQFF
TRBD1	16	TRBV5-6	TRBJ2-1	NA	TGTGCCAGCAGCTCCTACCGACAGGGATCCTACAATGAGCAGTTCTTC	CASSSYRQGSYNEQFF
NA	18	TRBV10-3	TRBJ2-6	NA	TGTGCCATCAGTGAGCCAAGACAGGATCGTCCTGGGGCCAACGTCCTGACTTTC	CAISEPRQDRPGANVLTF
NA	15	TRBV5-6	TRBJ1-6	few	TGTGCCAGCAGCTTCGCGCAGGGAACCAATTCACCCCTCCACTTT	CASSFAQGTNSPLHF
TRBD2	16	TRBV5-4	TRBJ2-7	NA	TGTGCCAGCAGCCAGAGGACTAGCGGGAGCCCCGACGAGCAGTACTTC	CASSQRTSGSPDEQYF
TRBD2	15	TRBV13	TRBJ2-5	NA	TGTGCCAGCAGCTTAACCCGGGGGGTCCAAGAGACCCAGTACTTC	CASSLTRGVQETQYF
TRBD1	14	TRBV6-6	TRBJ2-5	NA	TGTGCCAGCAGTCTCACAGGGGTTTGGGAGACCCAGTACTTC	CASSLTGVWETQYF
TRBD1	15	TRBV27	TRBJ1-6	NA	TGTGCCAGCACCCCAGGGACAGGGTTTAATTCACCCCTCCACTTT	CASTPGTGFNSPLHF
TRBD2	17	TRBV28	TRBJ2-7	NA	TGTGCCAGCAGCCGTATTACAGCGGGAGGGCCCCTTTACGAGCAGTACTTC	CASSRITAGGPLYEQYF
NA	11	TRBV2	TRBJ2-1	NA	TGTGCTCTCGGGTTCGACAATGAGCAGTTCTTC	CALGFDNEQFF